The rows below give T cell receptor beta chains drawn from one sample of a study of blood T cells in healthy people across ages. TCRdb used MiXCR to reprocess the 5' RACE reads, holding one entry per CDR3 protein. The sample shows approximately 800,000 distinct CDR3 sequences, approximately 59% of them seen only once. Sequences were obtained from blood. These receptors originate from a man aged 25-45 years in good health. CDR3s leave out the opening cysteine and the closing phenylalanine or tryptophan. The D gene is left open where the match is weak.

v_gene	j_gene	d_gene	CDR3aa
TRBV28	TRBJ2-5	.	ASSFYRSRETQY
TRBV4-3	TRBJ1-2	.	ASSQAGAVFMGYT
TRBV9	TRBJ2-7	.	ASSVAGDTISYEQY
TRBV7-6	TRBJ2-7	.	ASSPLWDLSYEQY
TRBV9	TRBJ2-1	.	ASSGANNEQF
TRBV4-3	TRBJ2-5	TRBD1	ASSRDRRETQY
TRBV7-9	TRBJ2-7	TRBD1	ASSLEGALYEQY
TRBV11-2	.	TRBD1	ASSLGTGGGFEQY
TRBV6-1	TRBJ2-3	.	ASSLASRTDTQY
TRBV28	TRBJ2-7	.	ASSLGVEWGDEQY
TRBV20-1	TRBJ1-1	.	STPRDTEAF
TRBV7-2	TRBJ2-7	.	ASSARARGPYEQY
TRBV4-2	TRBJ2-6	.	ASSHKASGANVLT
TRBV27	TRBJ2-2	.	ASSFQTGNTGELF
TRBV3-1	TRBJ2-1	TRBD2	ASSQNELAGREQF
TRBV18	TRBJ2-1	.	ASSRGQPDWRNERF
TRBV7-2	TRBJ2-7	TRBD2	ASRQRGNSYEQY
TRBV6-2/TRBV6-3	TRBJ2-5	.	ASSYSPGDETQY
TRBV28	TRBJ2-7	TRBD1	ASSSGQVRTYEQY
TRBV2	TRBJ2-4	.	ASSDWEGNIQY
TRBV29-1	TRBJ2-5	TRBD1	SVDDRDSPQETQY
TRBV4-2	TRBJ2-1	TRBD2	ASSQTTSGGYYYNEQF